The 25 T cell receptor beta chains in this list originate from one sample, sequenced in a study of blood T cell repertoires in COVID-19. Measured with immunoSEQ multiplex PCR; TCRdb has only the in-frame clones, and not every one. The data hold tens of thousands of clones, with 85% to 90% observed a single time. Specimen: peripheral blood. Source of these receptors: a human donor with active COVID-19. The donor label of this sample is uncertain.

The rearrangement uses TRBV6-2 or TRBV6-3 and TRBJ2-2; 8 bases align to TRBD1. V trimming: 6 bases; J trimming: 2 bases; junction bases outside the gene matches: 5. CDR3 size: 15 residues. Germline lookup yields CDR1 MNHEY and CDR2 SVGEGT. The CDR3 reads CASSADRANTGELFF. CDR3 DNA sequence: TGTGCCAGCAGCGCGGACAGGGCCAACACCGGGGAGCTGTTTTTT.

This clone was recorded only once. The chain recombines TRBV9 with TRBJ2-1; 11 nucleotides align to TRBD2. CDR1 is SGDLS and CDR2 is YYNGEE in the germline V gene. V lost 0 bases and J lost 6; bases outside the gene matches: 5. The CDR3 has 16 amino acids. The DNA for the CDR3 is TGTGCCAGCAGCGTAGCTCGACTAGCGGGGCTCAATGAGCAGTTCTTC. Its translation is CASSVARLAGLNEQFF.

V is TRBV2 and J is TRBJ2-5; 7 bases line up with TRBD1. J gave up 2 bases and V 6 bases, and 6 bases lay outside the gene matches. The CDR3 is made up of 14 amino acids. Germline V gives CDR1 SNHLY, CDR2 FYNNEI. Here the CDR3 reads CASRKDRIQETQYF. CDR3 nucleotide sequence: TGTGCCAGCAGAAAGGACAGGATACAAGAGACCCAGTACTTC.

The chain has TRBV28 and TRBJ1-1; TRBD1 agrees at 11 bases. Trimming removed 6 bases from V and 4 bases from J; junction bases left unmatched: 4. This CDR3 has 14 residues. Germline loops: CDR1 MDHEN, CDR2 SYDVKM. CDR3 sequence (DNA): TGTGCCAGCAGACCAGGGACAGGGGGCACTGAAGCTTTCTTT. Translation: CASRPGTGGTEAFF. Complete variable domain (other parts from reference TRBV28 and TRBJ1-1): DVKVTQSSRYLVKRTGEKVFLECVQDMDHENMFWYRQDPGLGLRLIYFSYDVKMKEKGDIPEGYSVSREKKERFSLILESASTNQTSMYLCASRPGTGGTEAFFGQGTRLTVV.

The rearrangement uses TRBV11-3 and TRBJ1-2, with a weak D call TRBD1 (5 bases). The CDR3 extends over 15 amino acids. Germline CDR1 SGHNT, CDR2 YENEEA. Deletions cut 5 bases from V and 4 bases from J, with 17 bases between. Written as DNA, the CDR3 is TGTGCCAGCAGCCCGGGGCGGGACTCCAGCTATGGCTACACCTTC. Protein product: CASSPGRDSSYGYTF.

The chain is built from TRBV6-6 and TRBJ2-2; the D is unclear. V shed 0 bases and J shed 6 bases, with 11 bases lying between them. The CDR3 has 15 amino acids. Germline V lookup: CDR1 MNHNY, CDR2 SVGAGI (reference sequence). The chain's CDR3 is CASSYSVFGAGELFF. CDR3 bases: TGTGCCAGCAGTTACTCGGTCTTCGGAGCCGGGGAGCTGTTTTTT.

V and J are TRBV30 and TRBJ2-5, with TRBD2 matching over 9 bases. The V gene's germline CDR1 is GTSNPN and CDR2 SVGIG (reference sequence). This CDR3 comprises 14 residues. V trimming: 0 bases; J trimming: 5 bases; junction bases outside the gene matches: 4. The CDR3 DNA is TGTGCCTGGAGTGTACTAAGCGGGGGGGAGACCCAGTACTTC. Its protein is CAWSVLSGGETQYF. The full variable domain, its missing parts supplied by reference TRBV30 and TRBJ2-5, is SQTIHQWPATLVQPVGSPLSLECTVEGTSNPNLYWYRQAAGRGLQLLFYSVGIGQISSEVPQNLSASRPQDRQFILSSKKLLLSDSGFYLCAWSVLSGGETQYFGPGTRLLVL.

The V and J genes are TRBV28 and TRBJ2-5, with 7 positions matching TRBD2. Germline values: CDR1 MDHEN, CDR2 SYDVKM. Trimming cost V 4 bases and J 2 bases; bases outside gene matches: 7. CDR3 length: 15 residues. CDR3: CASSSPGGLQETQYF. CDR3 sequence (DNA): TGTGCCAGCAGTTCCCCGGGGGGATTACAAGAGACCCAGTACTTC.

This clone was seen only a few times. This rearrangement joins TRBV6-5 to TRBJ2-1, with 8 bases fitting TRBD2. CDR3 size: 15 residues. Germline V CDR1 and CDR2: MNHEY, SVGAGI. V shed 5 bases and J 8 bases; nucleotides not matched to a gene: 11. Written as DNA, the CDR3 is TGTGCCAGCAGTCCCAAAGCGGGAGTTTTGGATGAGCAGTTCTTC. This translates into CASSPKAGVLDEQFF.

This clone was detected only once. The V call is TRBV6-2 or TRBV6-3, the J call TRBJ2-1, with TRBD1 identical over 7 bases. V was pared by 2 bases and J by 2 bases, with 3 bases of the junction left unmatched. The CDR3 extends over 15 amino acids. Germline-derived CDR1 and CDR2 are MNHEY and SVGEGT. In DNA form, the CDR3 reads TGTGCCAGCAGTTACGACAGGGTGACCTACAATGAGCAGTTCTTC. Its translation: CASSYDRVTYNEQFF.

The chain recombines TRBV19 with TRBJ2-7; no firm D call. In germline, CDR1 is LNHDA, CDR2 SQIVND (reference sequence). There are 13 residues in the CDR3. V lost 4 bases to trimming and J lost 2 bases, with 9 bases between them. DNA of the CDR3: TGTGCCAGTAGTACTGTTTTTGCCTACGAGCAGTACTTC. It codes for CASSTVFAYEQYF.

The rearrangement links TRBV5-8 to TRBJ1-1, with 9 positions matching TRBD1. The CDR3 covers 16 residues. Per germline, CDR1 SGHTS and CDR2 YDEGEE. V trimming: 4 bases; J trimming: 3 bases; junction bases outside the gene matches: 10. CDR3 amino acids: CASSRGTGRRDTEAFF. The CDR3 nucleotides read TGTGCCAGCAGCCGCGGGACAGGGCGGCGGGACACTGAAGCTTTCTTT.

The chain uses TRBV6-6 and TRBJ1-5; tentatively, D is TRBD1 (6 bases). With 2 bases removed from V and 3 bases from J, the gap between germline ends came to 8 bases. Germline loops: CDR1 MNHNY, CDR2 SVGAGI (reference sequence). This CDR3 is 14 amino acids long. This CDR3 reads CASSYGGSNQPQHF. CDR3 nucleotide sequence: TGTGCCAGCAGTTACGGGGGCTCCAATCAGCCCCAGCATTTT.

The V gene is TRBV4-3, the J gene TRBJ1-1, with D tentatively TRBD1 (5 bases). The CDR3 consists of 15 residues. CDR1 is LGHNA, CDR2 YSLEER, per germline. V was trimmed by 2 bases and J by 0 bases, leaving 10 bases between them. The CDR3 DNA follows: TGCGCCAGCAGCCAATCAGGGATCATGAACACTGAAGCTTTCTTT. Encoded protein: CASSQSGIMNTEAFF.

V is TRBV7-6 and J is TRBJ2-2; D remains unclear. The CDR3 spans 12 residues. Trimming cost V 5 bases and J 8 bases, with 9 bases left between them. CDR1 is SGHVS and CDR2 is FNYEAQ in the germline V gene. Written as DNA, the CDR3 is TGTGCCAGCAGCAGCTTGAGGGGGGAGCTGTTTTTT. It codes for CASSSLRGELFF.

The rearrangement uses TRBV12-3 or TRBV12-4 and TRBJ1-5; TRBD1 aligns across 7 bases. The V and J ends lost 7 bases and 6 bases, in that order; junction bases with no gene match: 6. The length of the CDR3 is 13 residues. The chain's CDR3 is CASTMGQTQPQHF. Written as DNA, the CDR3 is TGTGCCAGCACCATGGGACAGACTCAGCCCCAGCATTTT.

This clone was observed a handful of times. This CDR3 reads CASSLTSGSYEQYF. CDR3 nucleotide sequence: TGTGCCAGCAGTTTAACTAGCGGGAGCTACGAGCAGTACTTC. The genes are TRBV27 and TRBJ2-7; 11 bases fit TRBD2. V was pared by 2 bases and J by 3 bases, with 0 bases of the junction left unmatched. Germline-derived CDR1 and CDR2 are MNHEY and SMNVEV (reference sequence). This CDR3 region has 14 residues.

The CDR3 region has the DNA TGTGCCTGGAGCGAAACTAGCGGGAGGGCCAAGTTCTTC. It yields the protein CAWSETSGRAKFF. The chain joins TRBV30 to TRBJ2-1; TRBD2 matches at 13 bases. The V gene end was trimmed by 3 bases and the J gene end by 14 bases; junction bases not matched to a gene: 7. The germline CDR1 and CDR2 sequences are GTSNPN and SVGIG (reference sequence). This CDR3 is 13 amino acids long.

This chain joins TRBV6-1 and TRBJ2-2, with TRBD2 matching 8 bases. The V gene's germline CDR1 is MNHNS and CDR2 SASEGT. With V trimmed by 4 bases and J by 1 base, 5 bases remained unmatched. The CDR3 has 16 amino acids. CDR3 amino acids: CASSGVAGGNTGELFF. CDR3 sequence (DNA): TGTGCCAGCAGTGGGGTCGCGGGGGGGAACACCGGGGAGCTGTTTTTT.

This rearrangement joins TRBV29-1 to TRBJ1-3; D ambiguous. V was clipped by 4 bases and J by 3 bases, with 7 bases between them. The CDR3 length is 12 residues. Germline CDR1 and CDR2: SQVTM and ANQGSEA. CDR3 sequence reads: CSVVAVGNTIYF. The CDR3 DNA reads as TGCAGCGTTGTGGCAGTTGGAAACACCATATATTTT.

This clone was counted between two and nine times. The V gene is TRBV6-2 or TRBV6-3, the J gene TRBJ2-2; 7 bases fit TRBD2. The germline gives CDR1 MNHEY, CDR2 SVGEGT. This CDR3 has 14 residues. J was trimmed by 5 bases and V by 2 bases; bases with no gene match: 2. The CDR3 DNA reads as TGTGCCAGCAGTTACGCCGGGAGGACCGGGGAGCTGTTTTTT. The encoded protein is CASSYAGRTGELFF.

The V call is TRBV5-1, the J call TRBJ2-7, with D tentatively TRBD2 (6 bases). Between the trimmed V and J ends, which lost 2 bases and 0 bases, there was a span of 9 bases. CDR3 length: 14 amino acids. Germline V CDR1 and CDR2: SGHRS, YFSETQ. The CDR3 coding sequence is TGCGCCAGCAGCTTCCGACTAGACTCCTACGAGCAGTACTTC. Its protein is CASSFRLDSYEQYF.

This chain uses TRBV7-8 with TRBJ2-7; the match to TRBD1 covers 7 bases. Trimming cost V 4 bases and J 3 bases; bases outside gene matches: 6. Germline-derived CDR1 and CDR2 are SGHVS and FQNEAQ. The CDR3 has 14 amino acids. This CDR3 reads CASSWTGVGYEQYF. The CDR3 nucleotides read TGTGCCAGCAGCTGGACAGGTGTCGGCTACGAGCAGTACTTC.

CDR3 amino acids: CASSLARRGHAEAFF. The DNA for the CDR3 is TGCGCCAGCAGCTTGGCCCGCAGGGGGCATGCTGAAGCTTTCTTT. The chain has TRBV5-1 and TRBJ1-1, with TRBD1 matching over 8 bases. V lost 0 bases and J lost 6; bases outside the gene matches: 7. This CDR3 has 15 amino acids. In germline, CDR1 is SGHRS, CDR2 YFSETQ.

This sequence joins TRBV5-1 and TRBJ1-3, with TRBD1 matching 7 bases. The junction had 4 bases not matched to a gene; V was cut back by 1 base and J by 0 bases. Per germline, CDR1 SGHRS and CDR2 YFSETQ. The CDR3 is 16 amino acids. DNA for the CDR3: TGCGCCAGCAGCTTGAAGGGGGCCGACTCTGGAAACACCATATATTTT. Its translation is CASSLKGADSGNTIYF.